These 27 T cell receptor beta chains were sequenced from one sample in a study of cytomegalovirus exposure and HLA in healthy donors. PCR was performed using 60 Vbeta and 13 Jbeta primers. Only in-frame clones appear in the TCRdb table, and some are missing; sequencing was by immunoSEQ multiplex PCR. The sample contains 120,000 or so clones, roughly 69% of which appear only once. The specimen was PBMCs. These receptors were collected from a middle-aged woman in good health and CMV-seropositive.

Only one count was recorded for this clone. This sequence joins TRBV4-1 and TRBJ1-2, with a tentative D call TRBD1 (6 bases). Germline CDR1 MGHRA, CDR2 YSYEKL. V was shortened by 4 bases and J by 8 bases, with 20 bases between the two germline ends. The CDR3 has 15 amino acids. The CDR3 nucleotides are TGCGCCAGCAGCCGACCGGACAGCCCGGATGCCGGCTACACCTTC. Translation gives CASSRPDSPDAGYTF.

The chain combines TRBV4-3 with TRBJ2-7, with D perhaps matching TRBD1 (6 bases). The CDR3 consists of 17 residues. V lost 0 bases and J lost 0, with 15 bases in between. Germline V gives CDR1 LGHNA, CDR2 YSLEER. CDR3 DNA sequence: TGCGCCAGCAGCCAAGACGGTGCAGGGGTTAGCTCCTACGAGCAGTACTTC. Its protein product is CASSQDGAGVSSYEQYF.

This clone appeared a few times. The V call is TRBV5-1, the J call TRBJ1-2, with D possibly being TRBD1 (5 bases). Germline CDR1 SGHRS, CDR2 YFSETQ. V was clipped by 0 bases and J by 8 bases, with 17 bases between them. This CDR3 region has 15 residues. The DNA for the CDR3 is TGCGCCAGCAGCTTGGATGCGGACACTGAAGGGGGCTACACCTTC. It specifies CASSLDADTEGGYTF.

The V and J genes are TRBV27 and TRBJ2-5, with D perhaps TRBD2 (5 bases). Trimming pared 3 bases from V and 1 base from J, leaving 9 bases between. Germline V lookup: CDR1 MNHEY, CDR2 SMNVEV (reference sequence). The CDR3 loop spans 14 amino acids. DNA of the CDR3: TGTGCCAGCAGTTTCTCGGGGTTCCAAGAGACCCAGTACTTC. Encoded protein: CASSFSGFQETQYF.

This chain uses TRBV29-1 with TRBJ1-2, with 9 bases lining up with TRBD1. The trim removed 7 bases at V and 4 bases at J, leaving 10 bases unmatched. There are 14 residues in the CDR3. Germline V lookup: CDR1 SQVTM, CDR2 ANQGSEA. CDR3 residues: CSGTTRDRAYGYTF. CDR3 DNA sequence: TGCAGCGGAACGACCCGGGACAGGGCCTATGGCTACACCTTC.

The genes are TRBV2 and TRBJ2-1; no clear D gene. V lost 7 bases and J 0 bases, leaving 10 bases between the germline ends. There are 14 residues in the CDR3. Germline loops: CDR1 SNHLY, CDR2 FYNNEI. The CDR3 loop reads CASKTPSSYNEQFF. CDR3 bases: TGTGCCAGCAAGACTCCGAGCTCCTACAATGAGCAGTTCTTC.

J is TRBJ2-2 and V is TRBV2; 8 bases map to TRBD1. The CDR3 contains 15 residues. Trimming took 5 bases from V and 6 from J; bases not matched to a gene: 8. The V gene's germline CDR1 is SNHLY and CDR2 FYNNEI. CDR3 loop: CASSQQRQGPGELFF. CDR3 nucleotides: TGTGCCAGCAGTCAGCAAAGACAGGGGCCCGGGGAGCTGTTTTTT.

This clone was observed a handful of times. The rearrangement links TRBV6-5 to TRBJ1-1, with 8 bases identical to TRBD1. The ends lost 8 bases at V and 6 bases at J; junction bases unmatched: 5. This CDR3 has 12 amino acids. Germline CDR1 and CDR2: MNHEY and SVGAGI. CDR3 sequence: CASSTGGAEAFF. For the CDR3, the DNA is TGTGCCAGCTCCACAGGGGGAGCTGAAGCTTTCTTT.

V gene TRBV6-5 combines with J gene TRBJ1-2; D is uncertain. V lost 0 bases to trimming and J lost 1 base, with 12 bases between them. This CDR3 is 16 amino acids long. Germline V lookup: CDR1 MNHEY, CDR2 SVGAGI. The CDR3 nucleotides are TGTGCCAGCAGTTACTCGGAAGTGGAGGGTAACTATGGCTACACCTTC. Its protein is CASSYSEVEGNYGYTF.

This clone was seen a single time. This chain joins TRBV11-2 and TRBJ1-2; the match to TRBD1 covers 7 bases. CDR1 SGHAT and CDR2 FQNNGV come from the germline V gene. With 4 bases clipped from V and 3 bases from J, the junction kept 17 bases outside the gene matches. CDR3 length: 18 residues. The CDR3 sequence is CASSSPPGLEGAYYGYTF. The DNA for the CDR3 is TGTGCCAGCAGCTCCCCCCCTGGGCTTGAGGGGGCCTACTATGGCTACACCTTC.

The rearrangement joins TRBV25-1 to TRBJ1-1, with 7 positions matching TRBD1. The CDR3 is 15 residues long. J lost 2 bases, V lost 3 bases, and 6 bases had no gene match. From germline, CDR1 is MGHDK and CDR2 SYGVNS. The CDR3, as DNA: TGTGCCAGCAGTGATGACCGGACAGGAAACACTGAAGCTTTCTTT. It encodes CASSDDRTGNTEAFF.

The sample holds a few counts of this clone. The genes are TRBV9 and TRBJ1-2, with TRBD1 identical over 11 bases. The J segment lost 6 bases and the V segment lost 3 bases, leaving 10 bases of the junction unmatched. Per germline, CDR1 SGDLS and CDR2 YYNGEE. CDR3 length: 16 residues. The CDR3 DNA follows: TGTGCCAGCAGCGCGACCATGCGGGGACAGGGGGATGGCTACACCTTC. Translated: CASSATMRGQGDGYTF.

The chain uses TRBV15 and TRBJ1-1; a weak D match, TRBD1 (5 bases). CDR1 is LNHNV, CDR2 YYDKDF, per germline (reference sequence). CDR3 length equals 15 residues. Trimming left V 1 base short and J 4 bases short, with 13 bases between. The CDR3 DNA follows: TGTGCCACCAGCAGAGGACTGGGACTAGCCACTGAAGCTTTCTTT. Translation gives CATSRGLGLATEAFF.

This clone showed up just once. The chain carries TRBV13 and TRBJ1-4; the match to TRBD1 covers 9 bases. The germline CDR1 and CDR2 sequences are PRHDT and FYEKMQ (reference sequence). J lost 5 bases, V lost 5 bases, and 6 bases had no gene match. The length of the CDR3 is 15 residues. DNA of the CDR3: TGTGCCAGCAGCCTACGGACAGGGGCAAATGAAAAACTGTTTTTT. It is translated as CASSLRTGANEKLFF.

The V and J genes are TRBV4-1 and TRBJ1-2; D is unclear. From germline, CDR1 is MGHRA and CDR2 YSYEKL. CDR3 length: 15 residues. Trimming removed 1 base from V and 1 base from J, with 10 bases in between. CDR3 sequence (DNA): TGCGCCAGCAGCCAAGGATTCCGGGGTAACTATGGCTACACCTTC. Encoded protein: CASSQGFRGNYGYTF.

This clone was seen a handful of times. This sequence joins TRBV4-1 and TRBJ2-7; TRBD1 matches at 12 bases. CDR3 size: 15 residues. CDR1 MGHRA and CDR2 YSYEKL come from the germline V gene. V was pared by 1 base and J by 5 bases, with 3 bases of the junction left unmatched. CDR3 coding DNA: TGCGCCAGCAGCCAAGTGGGACAGGGGGCCCACGAGCAGTACTTC. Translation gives CASSQVGQGAHEQYF.

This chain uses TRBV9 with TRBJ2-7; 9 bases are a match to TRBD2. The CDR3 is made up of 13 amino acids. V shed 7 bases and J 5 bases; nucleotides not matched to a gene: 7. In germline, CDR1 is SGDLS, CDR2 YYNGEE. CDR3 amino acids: CASGEGLADEQYF. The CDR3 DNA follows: TGTGCCAGCGGTGAGGGACTAGCAGACGAGCAGTACTTC.

This CDR3 is CASSAQETQYF. The CDR3 DNA follows: TGTGCCAGCAGCGCTCAAGAGACCCAGTACTTC. J is TRBJ2-5 and V is TRBV19; D unclear. Germline loops: CDR1 LNHDA, CDR2 SQIVND (reference sequence). Trimming shortened V by 9 bases and J by 2 bases, and 7 bases separated the two germline ends. The CDR3 sequence is 11 residues long.

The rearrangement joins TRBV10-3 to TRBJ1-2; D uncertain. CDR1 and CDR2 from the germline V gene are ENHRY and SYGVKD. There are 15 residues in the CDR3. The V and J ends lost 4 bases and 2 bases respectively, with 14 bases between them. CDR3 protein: CAISAGEGSNYGYTF. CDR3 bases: TGTGCCATCAGTGCCGGGGAAGGGTCCAACTATGGCTACACCTTC.

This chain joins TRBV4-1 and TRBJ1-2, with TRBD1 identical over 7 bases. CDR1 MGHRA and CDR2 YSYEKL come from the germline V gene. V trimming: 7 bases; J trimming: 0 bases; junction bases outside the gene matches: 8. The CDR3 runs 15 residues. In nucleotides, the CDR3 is TGCGCCAGCACCCGAACGACAGGGTCTAACTATGGCTACACCTTC. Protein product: CASTRTTGSNYGYTF.

This CDR3 is CASSVGVHGYTF. The CDR3 nucleotides read TGTGCCAGCAGTGTCGGGGTCCATGGCTACACCTTC. The chain employs TRBV25-1 and TRBJ1-2; no clear D gene. The CDR3 has 12 amino acids. Germline-derived CDR1 and CDR2 are MGHDK and SYGVNS. V lost 4 bases and J lost 6, with 9 bases in between.

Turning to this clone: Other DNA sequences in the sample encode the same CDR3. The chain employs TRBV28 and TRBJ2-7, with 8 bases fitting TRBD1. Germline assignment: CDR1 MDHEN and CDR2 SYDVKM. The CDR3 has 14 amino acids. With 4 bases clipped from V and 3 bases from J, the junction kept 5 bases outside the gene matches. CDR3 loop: CASSSGTGVYEQYF. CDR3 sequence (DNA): TGTGCCAGCAGTTCCGGGACAGGTGTCTACGAGCAGTACTTC.

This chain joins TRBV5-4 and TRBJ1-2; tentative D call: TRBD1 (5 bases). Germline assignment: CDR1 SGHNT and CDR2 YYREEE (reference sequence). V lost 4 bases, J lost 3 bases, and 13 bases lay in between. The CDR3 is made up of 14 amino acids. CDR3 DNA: TGTGCCAGCAGCCCCCGTTGGGGGGACTATGGCTACACCTTC. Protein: CASSPRWGDYGYTF.

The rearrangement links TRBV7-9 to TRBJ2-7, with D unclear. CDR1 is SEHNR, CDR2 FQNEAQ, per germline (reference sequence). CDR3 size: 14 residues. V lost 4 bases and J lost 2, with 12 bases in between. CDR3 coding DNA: TGTGCCAGCAGCTCCCTAACTTTTACCTACGAGCAGTACTTC. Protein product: CASSSLTFTYEQYF.

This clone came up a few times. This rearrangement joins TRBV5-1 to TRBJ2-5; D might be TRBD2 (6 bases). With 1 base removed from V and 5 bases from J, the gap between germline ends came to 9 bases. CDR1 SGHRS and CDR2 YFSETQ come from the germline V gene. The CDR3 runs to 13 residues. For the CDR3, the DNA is TGCGCCAGCAGCTTGTGGGGACTCGAGACCCAGTACTTC. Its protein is CASSLWGLETQYF.

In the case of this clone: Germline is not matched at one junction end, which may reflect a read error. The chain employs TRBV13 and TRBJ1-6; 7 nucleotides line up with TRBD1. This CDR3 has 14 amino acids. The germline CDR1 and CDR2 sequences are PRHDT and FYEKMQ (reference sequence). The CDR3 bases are TGTGCCAGCAGCCTAGGGACAGCGAGTTCACCCCTCCACTTT. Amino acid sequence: CASSLGTASSPLHF.

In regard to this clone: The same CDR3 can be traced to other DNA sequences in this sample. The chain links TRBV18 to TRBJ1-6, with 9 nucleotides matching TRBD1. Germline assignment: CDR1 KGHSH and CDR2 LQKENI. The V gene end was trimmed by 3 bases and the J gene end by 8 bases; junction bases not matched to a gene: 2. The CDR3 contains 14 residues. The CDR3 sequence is CASSPGQGYSPLHF. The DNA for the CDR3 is TGTGCCAGCTCACCGGGACAGGGTTATTCACCCCTCCACTTT.